Below, one TCR beta chain is given with its context. Its antigen is undetermined. The data are from a study of chemoradiotherapy in HPV16-positive cancers. Background on the study: A couple of HPV16-positive patients' cells yielded candidate HPV-specific clones and common motifs. Study-level results: Non-HPV-specific T cells did not expand in tumors during treatment, whereas candidate HPV-specific clones and E7-related motifs did.

The assay was immunoSEQ multiplex PCR, and TCRdb's table has in-frame clones only and misses some. This sample has over 2,500 clones; roughly four fifths occur once, and the top ten carry 13%. Samples were taken several times over chemoradiotherapy. The clonotype originates from a human donor with HPV-associated anogenital cancer. Sampling was conducted from a patient who underwent chemoradiotherapy.

CDR3 amino acids: CASSPGPGDTQYF. The CDR3 region has the DNA TGCGCCAGCTCCCCCGGGCCTGGAGATACGCAGTATTTT. The genes are TRBV4-1 and TRBJ2-3; no clear D gene. Trimming removed 8 bases at V and 5 bases at J, with 14 bases between. The V gene's germline CDR1 is MGHRA and CDR2 YSYEKL. The CDR3 extends over 13 amino acids.